The 27 T cell receptor beta chains presented below share a single source sample, sequenced in a study of OX40 agonist ivuxolimab in advanced cancers. Method: immunoSEQ multiplex PCR; TCRdb's copy keeps in-frame clones and lacks some. Of about 84,000 clones listed, approximately 84% are singletons. The source was CD4+ or CD8+ T cells sorted from blood, collected in a trial of the OX40 agonist ivuxolimab. These receptors originate from an adult with an advanced solid tumor such as melanoma, head and neck, liver or kidney cancer.

The gene calls are TRBV7-2 and TRBJ1-2; 9 bases align to TRBD1. V lost 6 bases and J lost 4; bases outside the gene matches: 6. This CDR3 has 14 residues. CDR1 is SGHTA and CDR2 is FQGNSA in the germline V gene. The CDR3 region has the DNA TGTGCCAGCAGTAGGGACAGGGCGTTCTATGGCTACACCTTC. Amino acid sequence: CASSRDRAFYGYTF.

The V gene is TRBV30, the J gene TRBJ2-3; the D gene is possibly TRBD2 (5 bases). This CDR3 is built from 16 residues. Trimming pared 4 bases from V and 0 bases from J, leaving 17 bases between. Germline values: CDR1 GTSNPN, CDR2 SVGIG (reference sequence). In DNA, the CDR3 is TGTGCCTGGAATGGAGCGCGGCTAGCTAGCACAGATACGCAGTATTTT. It translates to CAWNGARLASTDTQYF.

This clone showed up just once. The chain carries TRBV6-4 and TRBJ2-3, with D unresolved. The CDR3 contains 13 residues. V lost 6 bases, J lost 5 bases, and 12 bases lay in between. Looked up from germline, CDR1 is MRHNA and CDR2 is SNTAGT. The DNA of the CDR3 is TGTGCCAGCAGCGTCCAAGAATTAGATACGCAGTATTTT. It specifies CASSVQELDTQYF.

The V call is TRBV6-5, the J call TRBJ1-3, with a weak D call TRBD1 (5 bases). V dropped 10 bases and J dropped 0 bases, with 10 bases sitting between them. Germline lookup yields CDR1 MNHEY and CDR2 SVGAGI. The CDR3 has 13 amino acids. The CDR3 reads CATTGTSGNTIYF. DNA for the CDR3: TGTGCCACCACCGGGACCTCTGGAAACACCATATATTTT.

The chain recombines TRBV19 with TRBJ1-1, with 11 bases lining up with TRBD1. Germline-derived CDR1 and CDR2 are LNHDA and SQIVND (reference sequence). V shed 5 bases and J 6 bases; nucleotides not matched to a gene: 5. The CDR3 consists of 14 residues. In nucleotides, the CDR3 is TGTGCCAGTAGTCCTCGGGACAGGGGGGCTGAAGCTTTCTTT. This gives the protein CASSPRDRGAEAFF.

Only one count was recorded for this clone. The V and J genes are TRBV7-2 and TRBJ1-5; D unclear. Germline assignment: CDR1 SGHTA and CDR2 FQGNSA. The CDR3 totals 15 residues. Trimming removed 0 bases from V and 5 bases from J, with 11 bases in between. CDR3 amino acids: CASSLAVGAHQPQHF. CDR3 DNA: TGTGCCAGCAGCTTAGCTGTGGGTGCCCATCAGCCCCAGCATTTT.

The chain has TRBV6-6 and TRBJ1-1; D unclear. V lost 5 bases and J 0 bases, leaving 16 bases between the germline ends. The V gene's germline CDR1 is MNHNY and CDR2 SVGAGI (reference sequence). This CDR3 has 16 amino acids. The CDR3 is CASSPGRTAMNTEAFF. The CDR3 nucleotides read TGTGCCAGCAGTCCCGGCAGGACCGCCATGAACACTGAAGCTTTCTTT.

The gene calls are TRBV6-1 and TRBJ1-1; no firm D call. The CDR3 loop spans 14 amino acids. Germline CDR1 is MNHNS and CDR2 is SASEGT. The V and J ends lost 2 bases and 0 bases respectively, with 7 bases between them. CDR3 coding DNA: TGTGCCAGCAGTGAAATGGGGTTGAACACTGAAGCTTTCTTT. This translates into CASSEMGLNTEAFF.

V gene TRBV18 combines with J gene TRBJ2-1; D call uncertain. V lost 3 bases and J 3 bases, leaving 12 bases between the germline ends. The CDR3 is 15 amino acids. Germline CDR1 reads KGHSH; CDR2 reads LQKENI. CDR3 in DNA: TGTGCCAGCTCACCTTACAGTTCAGACTACAATGAGCAGTTCTTC. Its protein product is CASSPYSSDYNEQFF.

The chain has TRBV2 and TRBJ2-3; TRBD1 might be the D (7 bases). The V end lost 6 bases, the J end lost 5 bases, and 18 bases lay between the germline ends. CDR3 length: 15 amino acids. The V gene's germline CDR1 is SNHLY and CDR2 FYNNEI. The CDR3 is CASRKQGPGGDTQYF. CDR3 DNA sequence: TGTGCCAGCAGAAAACAGGGGCCCGGGGGAGATACGCAGTATTTT. Full variable domain (missing parts from reference TRBV2 and TRBJ2-3): EPEVTQTPSHQVTQMGQEVILRCVPISNHLYFYWYRQILGQKVEFLVSFYNNEISEKSEIFDDQFSVERPDGSNFTLKIRSTKLEDSAMYFCASRKQGPGGDTQYFGPGTRLTVL.

This chain connects TRBV7-3 to TRBJ2-1; 10 nucleotides agree with TRBD1. Germline assignment: CDR1 SGHTA and CDR2 FQGTGA. CDR3 length: 17 residues. Losses at the gene ends were 5 bases for V and 0 bases for J; bases not matched to a gene: 7. The CDR3 nucleotides are TGTGCCAGCAGCGGACCGGGACAGGGGAGCTCCTACAATGAGCAGTTCTTC. This gives the protein CASSGPGQGSSYNEQFF. The variable domain in full, with the rest retrieved from reference TRBV7-3 and TRBJ2-1, is GAGVSQTPSNKVTEKGKYVELRCDPISGHTALYWYRQSLGQGPEFLIYFQGTGAADDSGLPNDRFFAVRPEGSVSTLKIQRTERGDSAVYLCASSGPGQGSSYNEQFFGPGTRLTVL.

This sequence joins TRBV29-1 and TRBJ2-7; D call uncertain. Trimming pared 4 bases from V and 3 bases from J, leaving 16 bases between. The CDR3 is 14 residues long. Germline-derived CDR1 and CDR2 are SQVTM and ANQGSEA. The CDR3 DNA reads as TGCAGCGTTGGGGGAATCAAAACCTGCTACGAGCAGTACGTC. It translates to CSVGGIKTCYEQYV.

The chain has TRBV5-6 and TRBJ2-1; D ambiguous. This CDR3 contains 15 residues. V was pared by 2 bases and J by 1 base, with 10 bases between. CDR1 and CDR2 (germline): SGHDT, YYEEEE. The CDR3 nucleotides read TGTGCCAGCAGCTTTCAGATAGGGTCCTACAATGAGCAGTTCTTC. Encoded protein: CASSFQIGSYNEQFF.

The chain joins TRBV9 to TRBJ2-3; 8 bases fit TRBD2. The CDR3 has 18 amino acids. Per the germline V gene, CDR1 is SGDLS and CDR2 is YYNGEE. The V segment lost 0 bases and the J segment 0 bases; nucleotides outside the gene matches: 9. The CDR3 region has the DNA TGTGCCAGCAGCGTAGCGCCTAGCGGGCTGACTAGCACAGATACGCAGTATTTT. Translated, it gives CASSVAPSGLTSTDTQYF.

CDR3 residues: CASLYRQGTDTQYF. The CDR3 nucleotides read TGTGCCAGCTTATACAGACAGGGGACAGATACGCAGTATTTT. J is TRBJ2-3 and V is TRBV2; 8 bases align to TRBD1. Looked up from germline, CDR1 is SNHLY and CDR2 is FYNNEI. Germline trimming cut 8 bases from V and 3 bases from J; bases unmatched to any gene: 7. The CDR3 runs 14 residues.

The sample holds one count of this clone. CDR3 region: CASSPYRPSYEQYF. The CDR3 bases are TGTGCCAGTAGTCCATACAGGCCTTCCTACGAGCAGTACTTC. This sequence joins TRBV19 and TRBJ2-7; a possible D gene is TRBD1 (5 bases). The CDR3 covers 14 residues. V shed 5 bases and J shed 1 base, with 12 bases lying between them. CDR1 is LNHDA, CDR2 SQIVND, per germline (reference sequence).

This rearrangement joins TRBV6-1 to TRBJ2-7; D is undetermined. This CDR3 contains 12 residues. Trimming left V 8 bases short and J 2 bases short, with 10 bases between. Per the germline V gene, CDR1 is MNHNS and CDR2 is SASEGT. The CDR3, as DNA: TGTGCCAGCCAAAATTCCGCCTACGAGCAGTACTTC. It specifies CASQNSAYEQYF.

The chain uses TRBV18 and TRBJ1-2, with D possibly matching TRBD1 (5 bases). The CDR3 is 15 amino acids. CDR1 is KGHSH and CDR2 is LQKENI in the germline V gene. Trimming left V 4 bases short and J 3 bases short, with 15 bases between. The CDR3 loop reads CASSRDGLPDYGYTF. For the CDR3, the DNA is TGTGCCAGCTCACGGGACGGACTACCTGACTATGGCTACACCTTC.

In this sample, this clone turned up a few times. The chain recombines TRBV4-3 with TRBJ1-1; D is uncertain. Trimming left V 6 bases short and J 8 bases short, with 13 bases between. This CDR3 has 12 residues. Germline V gene sequence: CDR1 LGHNA, CDR2 YSLEER. The CDR3, as DNA: TGCGCCAGCAGTCCAACGGGCAGGGAAGCTTTCTTT. This gives the protein CASSPTGREAFF.

The gene calls are TRBV5-1 and TRBJ2-5, with 14 bases fitting TRBD2. The CDR3 has 14 residues. V trimming: 4 bases; J trimming: 7 bases; junction bases outside the gene matches: 3. Germline V gene sequence: CDR1 SGHRS, CDR2 YFSETQ. CDR3 nucleotides: TGCGCCAGCAGCGACGGGACTAGCGGGGGGACCCAGTACTTC. Its protein is CASSDGTSGGTQYF. Variable domain in full (rest from reference TRBV5-1 and TRBJ2-5): KAGVTQTPRYLIKTRGQQVTLSCSPISGHRSVSWYQQTPGQGLQFLFEYFSETQRNKGNFPGRFSGRQFSNSRSEMNVSTLELGDSALYLCASSDGTSGGTQYFGPGTRLLVL.

The gene calls are TRBV5-6 and TRBJ2-5; D might be TRBD1 (6 bases). Germline loops: CDR1 SGHDT, CDR2 YYEEEE. The CDR3 is 15 amino acids. V was cut by 3 bases and J by 5 bases, with 17 bases left in between. CDR3 sequence reads: CASSSAPGETETQYF. CDR3 DNA: TGTGCCAGCAGCTCAGCCCCAGGGGAGACGGAGACCCAGTACTTC.

The table lists this clone with a count of one. This chain connects TRBV6-6 to TRBJ1-5; D is uncertain. The CDR3 totals 15 residues. Germline V gene sequence: CDR1 MNHNY, CDR2 SVGAGI (reference sequence). V was clipped by 2 bases and J by 2 bases, with 10 bases between them. As DNA, the CDR3 is TGTGCCAGCAGTTACGTCGTAGGTGGCAATCAGCCCCAGCATTTT. Translated: CASSYVVGGNQPQHF.

The chain recombines TRBV14 with TRBJ1-2, with D possibly TRBD1 on 5 matching bases. This CDR3 is 13 amino acids long. Per the germline V gene, CDR1 is SGHDN and CDR2 is FVKESK. Trimming took off 2 bases at V and 8 bases at J, with 12 bases between the two ends. The CDR3 sequence: CASSQSIEGGYTF. The CDR3, as DNA: TGTGCCAGCAGCCAATCGATCGAGGGGGGCTACACCTTC.

V is TRBV7-9 and J is TRBJ2-7, with TRBD2 matching over 10 bases. The CDR3 spans 15 residues. The V gene's germline CDR1 is SEHNR and CDR2 FQNEAQ (reference sequence). Trimming took 11 bases from V and 3 from J; bases not matched to a gene: 13. The CDR3 region is CAGTGGLAGDYEQYF. In DNA form, the CDR3 reads TGTGCCGGCACTGGCGGGCTAGCGGGGGACTACGAGCAGTACTTC. The whole variable domain, filled in from reference TRBV7-9 and TRBJ2-7, reads DTGVSQNPRHKITKRGQNVTFRCDPISEHNRLYWYRQTLGQGPEFLTYFQNEAQLEKSRLLSDRFSAERPKGSFSTLEIQRTEQGDSAMYLCAGTGGLAGDYEQYFGPGTRLTVT.

The rearrangement joins TRBV11-2 to TRBJ2-2, with TRBD1 matching 9 bases. The V gene's germline CDR1 is SGHAT and CDR2 FQNNGV. CDR3 length equals 16 residues. Losses at the gene ends were 5 bases for V and 6 bases for J; bases not matched to a gene: 10. CDR3 DNA sequence: TGTGCCAGCAGCGGTGACAGGGGGATCCTTGCCGGGGAGCTGTTTTTT. Its translation is CASSGDRGILAGELFF.

The chain recombines TRBV2 with TRBJ1-1, with 8 nucleotides matching TRBD1. This CDR3 contains 15 residues. V trimming: 3 bases; J trimming: 5 bases; junction bases outside the gene matches: 8. Germline lookup yields CDR1 SNHLY and CDR2 FYNNEI. The CDR3 region has the DNA TGTGCCAGCAGTGAGATGACAGGGGCTTATACTGAAGCTTTCTTT. It specifies CASSEMTGAYTEAFF.

J is TRBJ1-2 and V is TRBV6-5; a possible D gene is TRBD1 (6 bases). Trimming took off 0 bases at V and 12 bases at J, with 14 bases between the two ends. In germline, CDR1 is MNHEY, CDR2 SVGAGI. CDR3 size: 13 residues. CDR3: CASSYSGHYSHTF. In DNA, the CDR3 is TGTGCCAGCAGTTACTCGGGACACTATAGTCACACCTTC.